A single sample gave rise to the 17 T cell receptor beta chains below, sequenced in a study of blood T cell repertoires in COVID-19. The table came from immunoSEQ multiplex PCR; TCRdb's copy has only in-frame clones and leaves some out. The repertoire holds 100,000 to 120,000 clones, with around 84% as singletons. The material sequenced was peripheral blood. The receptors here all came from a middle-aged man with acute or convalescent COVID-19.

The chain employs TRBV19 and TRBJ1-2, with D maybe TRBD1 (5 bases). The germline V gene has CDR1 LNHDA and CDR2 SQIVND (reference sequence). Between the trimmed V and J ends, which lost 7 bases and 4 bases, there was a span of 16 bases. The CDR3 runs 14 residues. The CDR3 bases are TGTGCCAGTACCATCAACAGGAACTTCTATGGCTACACCTTC. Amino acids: CASTINRNFYGYTF.

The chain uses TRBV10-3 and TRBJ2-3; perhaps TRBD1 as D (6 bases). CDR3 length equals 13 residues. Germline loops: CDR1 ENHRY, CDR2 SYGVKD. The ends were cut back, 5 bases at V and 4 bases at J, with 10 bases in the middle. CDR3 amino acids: CAISQQGADTQYF. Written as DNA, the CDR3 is TGTGCCATCAGTCAACAGGGAGCAGATACGCAGTATTTT.

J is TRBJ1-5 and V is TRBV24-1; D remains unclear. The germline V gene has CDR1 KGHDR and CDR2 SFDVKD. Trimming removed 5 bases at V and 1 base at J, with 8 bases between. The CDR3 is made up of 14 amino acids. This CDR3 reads CATSALQSNQPQHF. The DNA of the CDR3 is TGTGCCACCAGTGCGTTACAGAGCAATCAGCCCCAGCATTTT.

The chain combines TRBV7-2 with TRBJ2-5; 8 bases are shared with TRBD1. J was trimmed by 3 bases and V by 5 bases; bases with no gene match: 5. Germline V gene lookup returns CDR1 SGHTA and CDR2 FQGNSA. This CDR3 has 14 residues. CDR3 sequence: CASSPGQVKETQYF. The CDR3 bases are TGTGCCAGCAGCCCGGGACAGGTCAAAGAGACCCAGTACTTC.

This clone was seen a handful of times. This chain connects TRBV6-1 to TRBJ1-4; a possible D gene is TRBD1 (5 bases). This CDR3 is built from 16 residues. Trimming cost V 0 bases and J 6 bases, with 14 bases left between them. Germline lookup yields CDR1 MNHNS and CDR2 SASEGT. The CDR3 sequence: CASSEAGQGWHEKLFF. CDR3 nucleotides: TGTGCCAGCAGTGAAGCGGGTCAGGGATGGCATGAAAAACTGTTTTTT.

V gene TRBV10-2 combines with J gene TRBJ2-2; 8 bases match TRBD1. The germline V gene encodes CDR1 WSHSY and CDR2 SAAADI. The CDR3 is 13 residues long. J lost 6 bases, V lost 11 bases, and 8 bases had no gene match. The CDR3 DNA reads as TGCGCCCTTGGACAGGGTTATGCCGGGGAGCTGTTTTTT. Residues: CALGQGYAGELFF.

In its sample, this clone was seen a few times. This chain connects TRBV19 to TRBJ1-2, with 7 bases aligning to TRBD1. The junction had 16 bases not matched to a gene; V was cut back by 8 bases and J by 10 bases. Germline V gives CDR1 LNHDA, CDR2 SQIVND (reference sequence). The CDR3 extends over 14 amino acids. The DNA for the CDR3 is TGTGCCAGTCGGGACAGCCGCTCGAGAAGGGACTACACCTTC. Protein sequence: CASRDSRSRRDYTF.

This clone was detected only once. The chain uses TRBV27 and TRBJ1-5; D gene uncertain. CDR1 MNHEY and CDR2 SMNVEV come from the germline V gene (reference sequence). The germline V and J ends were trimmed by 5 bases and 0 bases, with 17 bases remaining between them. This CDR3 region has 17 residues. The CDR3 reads CASSKKRGESSNQPQHF. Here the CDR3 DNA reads TGTGCCAGCAGTAAGAAACGCGGGGAGAGTAGCAATCAGCCCCAGCATTTT.

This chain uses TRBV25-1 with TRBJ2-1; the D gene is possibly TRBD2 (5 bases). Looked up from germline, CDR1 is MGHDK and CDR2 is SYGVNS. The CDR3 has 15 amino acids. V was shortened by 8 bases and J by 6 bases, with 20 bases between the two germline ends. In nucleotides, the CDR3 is TGTGCCAGCCGAACAAGCGGACGACTTCCCAATGAGCAGTTCTTC. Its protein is CASRTSGRLPNEQFF.

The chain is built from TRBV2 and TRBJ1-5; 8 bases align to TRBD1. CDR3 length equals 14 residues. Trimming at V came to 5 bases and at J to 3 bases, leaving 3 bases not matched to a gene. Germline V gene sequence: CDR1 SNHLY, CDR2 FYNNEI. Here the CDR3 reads CASSRTGNNQPQHF. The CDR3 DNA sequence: TGTGCCAGCAGTCGGACAGGGAACAATCAGCCCCAGCATTTT.

CDR3 nucleotides: TGTGCCAGCAGCCAAGGCTACGGCGGGTCGGGAAACACCATATATTTT. Encoded protein: CASSQGYGGSGNTIYF. The rearrangement joins TRBV3-1 (or the pseudogene TRBV3-2) to TRBJ1-3; no clear D. The CDR3 covers 16 residues. V was trimmed by 1 base and J by 4 bases, leaving 14 bases between them. Germline V CDR1 and CDR2: LGHDT, YNNKEL (reference sequence).

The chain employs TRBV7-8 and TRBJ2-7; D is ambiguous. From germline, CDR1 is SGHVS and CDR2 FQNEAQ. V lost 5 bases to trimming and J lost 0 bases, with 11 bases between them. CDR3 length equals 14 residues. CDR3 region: CASSAGFLSYEQYF. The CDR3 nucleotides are TGTGCCAGCAGCGCAGGCTTCCTCTCCTACGAGCAGTACTTC. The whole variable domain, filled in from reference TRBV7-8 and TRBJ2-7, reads GAGVSQSPRYKVAKRGQDVALRCDPISGHVSLFWYQQALGQGPEFLTYFQNEAQLDKSGLPSDRFFAERPEGSVSTLKIQRTQQEDSAVYLCASSAGFLSYEQYFGPGTRLTVT.

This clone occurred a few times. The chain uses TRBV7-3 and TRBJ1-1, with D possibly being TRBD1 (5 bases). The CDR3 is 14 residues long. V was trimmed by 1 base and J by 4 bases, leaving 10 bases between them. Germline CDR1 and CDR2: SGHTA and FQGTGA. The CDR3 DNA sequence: TGTGCCAGCAGCTTAATGGGGGAGGGCACTGAAGCTTTCTTT. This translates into CASSLMGEGTEAFF.

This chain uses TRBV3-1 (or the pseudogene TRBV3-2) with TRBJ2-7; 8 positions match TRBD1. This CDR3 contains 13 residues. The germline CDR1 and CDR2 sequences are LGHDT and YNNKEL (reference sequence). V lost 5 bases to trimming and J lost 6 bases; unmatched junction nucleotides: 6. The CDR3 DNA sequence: TGTGCCAGCAGCTTTGGACAGGGCGGCGAGCAGTACTTC. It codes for CASSFGQGGEQYF.

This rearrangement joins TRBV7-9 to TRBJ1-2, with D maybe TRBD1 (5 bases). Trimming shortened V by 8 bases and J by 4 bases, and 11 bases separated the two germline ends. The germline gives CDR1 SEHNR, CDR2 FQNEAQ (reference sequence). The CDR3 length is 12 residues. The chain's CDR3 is CASAQGAYGYTF. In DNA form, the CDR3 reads TGTGCCAGCGCCCAAGGGGCCTATGGCTACACCTTC.

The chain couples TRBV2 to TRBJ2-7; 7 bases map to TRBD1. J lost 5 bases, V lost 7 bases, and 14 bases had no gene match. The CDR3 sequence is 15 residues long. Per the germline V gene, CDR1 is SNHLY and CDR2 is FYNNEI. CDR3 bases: TGTGCCAGCACCACCGAAAATACAGGGGAGAACGAGCAGTACTTC. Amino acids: CASTTENTGENEQYF. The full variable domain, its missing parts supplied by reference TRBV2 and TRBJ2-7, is EPEVTQTPSHQVTQMGQEVILRCVPISNHLYFYWYRQILGQKVEFLVSFYNNEISEKSEIFDDQFSVERPDGSNFTLKIRSTKLEDSAMYFCASTTENTGENEQYFGPGTRLTVT.

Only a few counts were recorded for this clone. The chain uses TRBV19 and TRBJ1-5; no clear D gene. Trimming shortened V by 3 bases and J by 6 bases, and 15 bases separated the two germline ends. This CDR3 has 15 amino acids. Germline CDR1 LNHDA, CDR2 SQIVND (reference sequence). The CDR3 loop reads CASSIFEVTGQPQHF. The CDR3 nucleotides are TGTGCCAGTAGTATTTTTGAGGTAACGGGTCAGCCCCAGCATTTT.